What follows is one T cell receptor (beta chain) and its context. In the original analysis: From reference gene primer amplification, estimates of nucleated cell counts were derived. Data came from immunoSEQ multiplex PCR; TCRdb stores just in-frame clones and leaves some out. Clone size and V and J calls were adopted from that table, with D and trimming inferred from the DNA. The sample holds 110,000 or so clones, around 84% seen once. There are 10 residues in the CDR3. V lost 11 bases, J lost 7 bases, and 9 bases lay in between. The data stem from a study of blood T cell repertoires in COVID-19. Study context: T cells, B-cell-depleted T cells, or PBMCs provided the cDNA or gDNA that served as material.

This chain uses TRBV12-3 or TRBV12-4 with TRBJ2-1; D gene unclear. This TCR was recovered from a human donor in a cohort sampled during active COVID-19. Source material: peripheral blood. CDR3 nucleotides: TGTGCCTCCTCTGTTAATGAGCAGTTCTTC. Encoded protein: CASSVNEQFF.